These 9 T cell receptor beta chains were sequenced from one sample in a study of cytomegalovirus exposure and HLA in healthy donors. The PCR was carried out with 60 Vbeta primers and 13 Jbeta primers. Repertoires were generated with immunoSEQ multiplex PCR, while TCRdb's copy carries only in-frame clones and drops some. This table has about 160,000 clones, 55% to 80% appearing once. Input material: PBMCs. Receptors originate from a woman in her late teens or twenties in good health and CMV-seropositive.

The V call is TRBV11-2, the J call TRBJ2-2; 9 bases are shared with TRBD2. The CDR3 consists of 15 residues. In germline, CDR1 is SGHAT, CDR2 FQNNGV. V trimming: 3 bases; J trimming: 5 bases; junction bases outside the gene matches: 4. The CDR3, as DNA: TGTGCCAGCAGCTTCTCTAGCGGGGTTACCGGGGAGCTGTTTTTT. Protein: CASSFSSGVTGELFF.

The chain couples TRBV29-1 to TRBJ2-3; 11 positions match TRBD2. V shed 0 bases and J 0 bases; nucleotides not matched to a gene: 5. Germline CDR1 SQVTM, CDR2 ANQGSEA. The CDR3 totals 17 residues. The CDR3, as DNA: TGCAGCGTTGAAGACCTCCTAGCGGGGGGTAGCACAGATACGCAGTATTTT. Protein: CSVEDLLAGGSTDTQYF.

The genes are TRBV27 and TRBJ2-7; 11 bases align to TRBD2. Germline CDR1 and CDR2: MNHEY and SMNVEV (reference sequence). The CDR3 is 16 amino acids. J was trimmed by 3 bases and V by 5 bases; bases with no gene match: 9. The CDR3 sequence is CASSPSGLADIYEQYF. The CDR3 region has the DNA TGTGCCAGCAGTCCCTCGGGACTAGCGGATATCTACGAGCAGTACTTC.

This chain's CDR3 is CASKNVLAATGNEQFF. In nucleotides, the CDR3 is TGTGCCAGCAAAAACGTACTAGCGGCGACGGGGAATGAGCAGTTCTTC. The chain couples TRBV27 to TRBJ2-1; TRBD2 aligns across 8 bases. With V trimmed by 7 bases and J by 7 bases, 15 bases remained unmatched. In germline, CDR1 is MNHEY, CDR2 SMNVEV (reference sequence). The CDR3 length is 16 residues.

The chain combines TRBV19 with TRBJ1-5; 7 bases fit TRBD1. Germline loops: CDR1 LNHDA, CDR2 SQIVND (reference sequence). With 3 bases clipped from V and 9 bases from J, the junction kept 11 bases outside the gene matches. This CDR3 is 15 amino acids long. The CDR3 region is CASSMTGTYSGPQHF. DNA for the CDR3: TGTGCCAGTAGTATGACAGGGACCTACTCAGGGCCCCAGCATTTT.

In DNA form, the CDR3 reads TGTGCCAGCAGCGTAGAGGGTAGCGGAAGCACAGATACGCAGTATTTT. Residues: CASSVEGSGSTDTQYF. The genes are TRBV9 and TRBJ2-3, with D possibly matching TRBD2 (6 bases). Per germline, CDR1 SGDLS and CDR2 YYNGEE. The CDR3 has 16 amino acids. The V and J ends lost 0 bases and 0 bases respectively, with 11 bases between them. The full variable domain, rest sourced from reference TRBV9 and TRBJ2-3, is DSGVTQTPKHLITATGQRVTLRCSPRSGDLSVYWYQQSLDQGLQFLIQYYNGEERAKGNILERFSAQQFPDLHSELNLSSLELGDSALYFCASSVEGSGSTDTQYFGPGTRLTVL.

The chain couples TRBV5-4 to TRBJ2-5; the match to TRBD1 covers 7 bases. From germline, CDR1 is SGHNT and CDR2 YYREEE (reference sequence). The ends lost 4 bases at V and 5 bases at J; junction bases unmatched: 2. The CDR3 totals 12 residues. The CDR3 region has the DNA TGTGCCAGCAGCCCGACAGGGGAGACCCAGTACTTC. It encodes CASSPTGETQYF.

The chain carries TRBV5-4 and TRBJ1-4, with D perhaps matching TRBD1 (5 bases). With 4 bases removed from V and 0 bases from J, the gap between germline ends came to 13 bases. Germline CDR1 SGHNT, CDR2 YYREEE (reference sequence). The CDR3 is made up of 16 amino acids. CDR3 in amino acids: CASSRGGQATNEKLFF. In DNA form, the CDR3 reads TGTGCCAGCAGCCGGGGGGGTCAGGCAACTAATGAAAAACTGTTTTTT.

This clone was observed a handful of times. J is TRBJ1-1 and V is TRBV29-1; D is ambiguous. This CDR3 has 11 residues. CDR1 is SQVTM and CDR2 is ANQGSEA in the germline V gene. The V end lost 1 base, the J end lost 11 bases, and 11 bases lay between the germline ends. Written as DNA, the CDR3 is TGCAGCGTTGAAGTTAGACACTCGGCTTTCTTT. This codes for CSVEVRHSAFF. The full variable domain, with the rest looked up from reference TRBV29-1 and TRBJ1-1, is SAVISQKPSRDICQRGTSLTIQCQVDSQVTMMFWYRQQPGQSLTLIATANQGSEATYESGFVIDKFPISRPNLTFSTLTVSNMSPEDSSIYLCSVEVRHSAFFGQGTRLTVV.